A single sample gave rise to the 18 T cell receptor beta chains below, sequenced in a study of response to subunit inactivated influenza vaccine. TCRdb re-called the RT-PCR reads through MiXCR, storing one row per CDR3 protein. The sample lists about 500,000 distinct CDR3 sequences; approximately 15% were seen once. Here the sequenced sample was CD4+ T cells sorted from PBMCs, taken less than 30 months after vaccination. All receptors derive from a man between 50 and 70 years old who received an inactivated influenza vaccine.

J is TRBJ2-5 and V is TRBV20-1, with 13 bases identical to TRBD2. J lost 5 bases, V lost 4 bases, and 1 base had no gene match. Germline CDR1 DFQATT, CDR2 SNEGSKA (reference sequence). CDR3 length: 13 residues. CDR3 in amino acids: CSAKTSGRETQYF. The DNA for the CDR3 is TGCAGTGCTAAGACTAGCGGGAGGGAGACCCAGTACTTC.

The CDR3 DNA is TGTGCCAGCAGCTTAAGTAACAGGGGCCACGCCTACGAGCAGTACTTC. The encoded protein is CASSLSNRGHAYEQYF. V is TRBV7-9 and J is TRBJ2-7; 7 bases are shared with TRBD1. The J segment lost 2 bases and the V segment lost 2 bases, leaving 9 bases of the junction unmatched. CDR1 and CDR2 (germline): SEHNR, FQNEAQ (reference sequence). This CDR3 contains 16 residues.

This clonotype was observed many times. One junction end disagrees with the germline gene, perhaps due to a read error. This chain links TRBV7-7 with TRBJ2-2, with D perhaps TRBD2 (5 bases). In germline, CDR1 is SSHAT, CDR2 FNYEAQ (reference sequence). The CDR3 spans 13 residues. The CDR3 here is CASSYGRGGELFF. CDR3 in DNA: TGTGCTAGCAGCTATGGACGGGGCGGGGAGCTGTTTTTT.

There are a few counts of this clonotype. The chain employs TRBV20-1 and TRBJ2-1; the match to TRBD2 covers 7 bases. The germline CDR1 and CDR2 sequences are DFQATT and SNEGSKA (reference sequence). The junction had 4 bases not matched to a gene; V was cut back by 3 bases and J by 2 bases. The CDR3 sequence is 14 residues long. The CDR3 DNA reads as TGCAGTGCTAGCCCCAGCGGGACCTACAATGAGCAGTTCTTC. Translation: CSASPSGTYNEQFF.

The chain carries TRBV2 and TRBJ2-3; TRBD2 aligns across 8 bases. V trimming: 6 bases; J trimming: 2 bases; junction bases outside the gene matches: 4. Germline V gives CDR1 SNHLY, CDR2 FYNNEI. There are 14 residues in the CDR3. The CDR3 here is CASRWRGVTDTQYF. DNA for the CDR3: TGTGCCAGCAGGTGGCGGGGGGTCACAGATACGCAGTATTTT. Full variable domain (rest looked up from reference TRBV2 and TRBJ2-3): EPEVTQTPSHQVTQMGQEVILRCVPISNHLYFYWYRQILGQKVEFLVSFYNNEISEKSEIFDDQFSVERPDGSNFTLKIRSTKLEDSAMYFCASRWRGVTDTQYFGPGTRLTVL.

The V call is TRBV4-2, the J call TRBJ1-5, with no clear D. Trimming took off 3 bases at V and 6 bases at J, with 18 bases between the two ends. Germline V gives CDR1 LGHNA, CDR2 YNFKEQ. This CDR3 has 16 residues. The CDR3 here is CASSHHRQVVGQPQHF. The CDR3 coding sequence is TGTGCCAGCAGCCACCATCGGCAGGTGGTGGGTCAGCCCCAGCATTTT.

This clonotype was counted between two and nine times. The DNA of the CDR3 is TGTGCCAGCAGTTACTCGATGACCAGGACTGAGCAGTTCTTC. This gives the protein CASSYSMTRTEQFF. The chain has TRBV6-5 and TRBJ2-1; no clear D. Germline CDR1 MNHEY, CDR2 SVGAGI. There are 14 residues in the CDR3. The V end was cut by 0 bases, the J end by 9 bases, with 12 bases between.

The J gene is TRBJ2-2, the V gene TRBV7-2; 12 nucleotides agree with TRBD2. CDR3 length: 14 residues. Trimming cost V 8 bases and J 6 bases; bases outside gene matches: 4. Germline assignment: CDR1 SGHTA and CDR2 FQGNSA. CDR3 sequence (DNA): TGTGCCAGCCGCCTAGCGGGGGGGGCCGGGGAGCTGTTTTTT. Residues: CASRLAGGAGELFF.

The chain uses TRBV24-1 and TRBJ2-1; 14 bases are shared with TRBD2. CDR3 length: 16 amino acids. J lost 7 bases, V lost 3 bases, and 4 bases had no gene match. Germline-derived CDR1 and CDR2 are KGHDR and SFDVKD. The DNA for the CDR3 is TGTGCCACCAGTGATATGGGGACTAGCGGGAGAAATGAGCAGTTCTTC. It translates to CATSDMGTSGRNEQFF.

This clonotype was seen many times. V is TRBV10-3 and J is TRBJ2-5; 8 bases map to TRBD1. The trim removed 6 bases at V and 5 bases at J, leaving 5 bases unmatched. The CDR3 is 13 amino acids. Germline V gives CDR1 ENHRY, CDR2 SYGVKD. CDR3: CAISRTGTETQYF. Written as DNA, the CDR3 is TGTGCCATCAGCCGGACAGGGACCGAGACCCAGTACTTC.

This rearrangement joins TRBV29-1 to TRBJ2-7, with 7 bases fitting TRBD1. The CDR3 has 12 amino acids. With 6 bases clipped from V and 4 bases from J, the junction kept 6 bases outside the gene matches. Per germline, CDR1 SQVTM and CDR2 ANQGSEA. CDR3 DNA sequence: TGCAGCGTCCGGGACAGTCTTTACGAGCAGTACTTC. Its translation is CSVRDSLYEQYF.

This clonotype appeared a few times. This chain joins TRBV5-5 and TRBJ2-5, with TRBD2 matching 11 bases. Germline loops: CDR1 SGHKS, CDR2 YYEKEE (reference sequence). V lost 4 bases and J lost 1; bases outside the gene matches: 6. The CDR3 has 16 amino acids. CDR3 sequence (DNA): TGTGCCAGCAGCCTGGGACTAGCGGAACTCCAAGAGACCCAGTACTTC. Encoded protein: CASSLGLAELQETQYF.

The J gene is TRBJ2-4, the V gene TRBV6-1; D perhaps matches TRBD1 (6 bases). Trimming cost V 0 bases and J 0 bases, with 18 bases left between them. This CDR3 contains 19 residues. Looked up from germline, CDR1 is MNHNS and CDR2 is SASEGT. CDR3 DNA: TGTGCCAGCAGTGAAGCGCATACCGACAGGCGGATAGCCAAAAACATTCAGTACTTC. It translates to CASSEAHTDRRIAKNIQYF.

The chain joins TRBV29-1 to TRBJ1-2; weak D call: TRBD1 (6 bases). Germline V lookup: CDR1 SQVTM, CDR2 ANQGSEA. CDR3 length: 12 residues. In nucleotides, the CDR3 is TGCACCATATCCACAGGGAGGACTGGCTACACCTTC. It codes for CTISTGRTGYTF. The complete variable domain, with remaining parts taken from reference TRBV29-1 and TRBJ1-2, reads SAVISQKPSRDICQRGTSLTIQCQVDSQVTMMFWYRQQPGQSLTLIATANQGSEATYESGFVIDKFPISRPNLTFSTLTVSNMSPEDSSIYLCTISTGRTGYTFGSGTRLTVV.

V is TRBV19 and J is TRBJ2-7, with 9 bases aligning to TRBD1. Germline CDR1 LNHDA, CDR2 SQIVND (reference sequence). The CDR3 length is 15 residues. V lost 5 bases and J lost 2; bases outside the gene matches: 7. The CDR3 is CASSLDRGKAYEQYF. CDR3 DNA: TGTGCCAGTAGTCTGGACAGGGGTAAGGCCTACGAGCAGTACTTC.

In this sample, this clonotype turned up a few times. The chain carries TRBV25-1 and TRBJ2-5; D is possibly TRBD2 (5 bases). The V gene lost 4 bases and the J gene lost 4 bases, with 10 bases spanning the gap. The CDR3 sequence is 13 residues long. Germline V lookup: CDR1 MGHDK, CDR2 SYGVNS. DNA of the CDR3: TGTGCCAGCAGTGTGGACTTTGGAGAGACCCAGTACTTC. It encodes CASSVDFGETQYF.

The chain is built from TRBV5-1 and TRBJ1-1; D perhaps matches TRBD1 (5 bases). V lost 6 bases to trimming and J lost 3 bases, with 15 bases between them. The CDR3 has 14 residues. Looked up from germline, CDR1 is SGHRS and CDR2 is YFSETQ. The CDR3 sequence: CASTQGGSYTEAFF. In nucleotides, the CDR3 is TGCGCCAGCACCCAGGGTGGGTCTTACACTGAAGCTTTCTTT.

In this sample, this clonotype turned up a few times. The chain combines TRBV12-3 or TRBV12-4 with TRBJ1-5; D gene uncertain. The CDR3 runs to 16 residues. Trimming removed 1 base at V and 2 bases at J, with 12 bases between. This CDR3 reads CASSLVSAKGNQPQHF. CDR3 nucleotides: TGTGCCAGCAGTTTAGTATCCGCCAAGGGCAATCAGCCCCAGCATTTT.